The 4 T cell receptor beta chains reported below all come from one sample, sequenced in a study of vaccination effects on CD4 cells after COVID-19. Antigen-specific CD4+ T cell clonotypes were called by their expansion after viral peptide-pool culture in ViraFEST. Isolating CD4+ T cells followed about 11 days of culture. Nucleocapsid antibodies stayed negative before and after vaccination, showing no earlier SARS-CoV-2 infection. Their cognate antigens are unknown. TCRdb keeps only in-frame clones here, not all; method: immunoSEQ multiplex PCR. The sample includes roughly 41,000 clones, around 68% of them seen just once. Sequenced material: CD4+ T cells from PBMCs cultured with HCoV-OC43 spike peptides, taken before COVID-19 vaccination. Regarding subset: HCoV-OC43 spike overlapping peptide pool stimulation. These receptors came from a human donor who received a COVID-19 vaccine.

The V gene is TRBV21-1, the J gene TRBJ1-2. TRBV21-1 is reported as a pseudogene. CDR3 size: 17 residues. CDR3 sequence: CASSKGGGPGPNYGYTF. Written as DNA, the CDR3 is TGTGCCAGCAGCAAAGGGGGGGGGCCCGGTCCTAACTATGGCTACACCTTC.

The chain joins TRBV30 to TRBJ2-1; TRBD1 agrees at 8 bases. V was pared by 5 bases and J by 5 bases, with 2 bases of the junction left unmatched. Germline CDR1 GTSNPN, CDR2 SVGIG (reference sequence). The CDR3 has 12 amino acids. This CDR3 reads CAWRTGNNEQFF. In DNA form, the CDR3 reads TGTGCCTGGCGGACAGGGAACAATGAGCAGTTCTTC.

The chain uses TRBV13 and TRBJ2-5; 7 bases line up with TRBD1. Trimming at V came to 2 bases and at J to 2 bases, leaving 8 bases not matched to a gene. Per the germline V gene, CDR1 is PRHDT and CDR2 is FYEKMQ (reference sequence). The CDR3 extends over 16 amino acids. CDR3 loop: CASSLMGQSVQETQYF. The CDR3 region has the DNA TGTGCCAGCAGCTTAATGGGACAGTCGGTACAAGAGACCCAGTACTTC.

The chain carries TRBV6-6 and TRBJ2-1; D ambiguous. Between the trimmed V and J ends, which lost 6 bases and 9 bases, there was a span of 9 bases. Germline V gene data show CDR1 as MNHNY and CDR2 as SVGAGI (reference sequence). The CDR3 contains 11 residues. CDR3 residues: CASSLDTEQFF. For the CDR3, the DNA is TGTGCCAGCAGCCTAGACACTGAGCAGTTCTTC.